This record concerns one TCR beta chain sequence. This sample is part of a study of blood T cell repertoires in COVID-19. As for the study in general: T cells, B-cell-depleted T cells, or PBMCs supplied cDNA or gDNA.

Authors' processing steps: Reference gene primers were amplified, and this amplification served to estimate nucleated cell counts. Produced via immunoSEQ multiplex PCR; TCRdb's table is partial and in-frame only. V, J and clone size reflect that table, while D and trimming were determined from the DNA. The data hold 85,000 to 100,000 clones, with more than 80% observed a single time. J lost 10 bases, V lost 7 bases, and 6 bases had no gene match. This CDR3 has 12 amino acids. The V gene's germline CDR1 is MDHEN and CDR2 SYDVKM. Enrolment of Seattle patients took place during active infection, and they were followed longitudinally.

Sequencing was carried out using peripheral blood. The rearrangement links TRBV28 to TRBJ1-4; TRBD1 matches 7 bases. The sequence derives from a man older than 75 with COVID-19, enrolled during active disease. This CDR3 reads CASTPRTGKLFF. CDR3 DNA: TGTGCCAGCACACCTCGGACAGGAAAACTGTTTTTT.